Below, 15 T cell receptor beta chains from the same sample are listed, as sequenced in a study of beta chain features in type 1 diabetes (dated by TCRdb to the late 2010s). Receptor libraries were prepared by the immunoSEQ multiplex PCR assay. All of the isolated RNA was reverse transcribed with the High Capacity cDNA Reverse Transcription Kit, so expressed TCRB transcripts were sequenced. TCRdb provides this immuneACCESS table in a form limited to in-frame rearrangements. Some clones are lacking; in checked studies, under half of them reflect an unresolved V gene, and why the rest are absent is not known. This sample is represented by roughly 150,000 clones; around 63% of them were singletons. The ten largest clones take up about 0.1% of the sample. Study-wide findings and limitations: A moderate but significant shortening of TCRB CDR3 length was observed in type 1 diabetes patients in all four CD4+ subsets.

The antigens these receptors bind are not known. Input material: naive CD4+ T cells from blood. According to the study, the label for this sample's cell subset or site signals: true naive CD4+ T cells. The receptor source for this set is a man aged 25 to 40 with type 1 diabetes.

In this sample, this clone turned up a few times. The V and J genes are TRBV28 and TRBJ1-6, with D uncertain. Between the trimmed V and J ends, which lost 5 bases and 7 bases, there was a span of 6 bases. The CDR3 runs to 12 residues. The germline V gene has CDR1 MDHEN and CDR2 SYDVKM. CDR3 protein: CASSRLNSPLHF. The CDR3 nucleotides read TGTGCCAGCAGTAGGTTGAATTCACCCCTCCACTTT.

The chain joins TRBV7-8 to TRBJ2-7; D is unresolved. V was clipped by 1 base and J by 0 bases, with 7 bases between them. The CDR3 contains 14 residues. Germline-derived CDR1 and CDR2 are SGHVS and FQNEAQ. The CDR3 sequence is CASSLGRNSYEQYF. CDR3 in DNA: TGTGCCAGCAGCTTAGGACGGAACTCCTACGAGCAGTACTTC.

The rearrangement joins TRBV9 to TRBJ2-5, with D possibly TRBD1 on 5 matching bases. Germline lookup yields CDR1 SGDLS and CDR2 YYNGEE. The CDR3 consists of 15 residues. The V gene lost 4 bases and the J gene lost 1 base, with 14 bases spanning the gap. The CDR3 DNA reads as TGTGCCAGCAGCCCAACAGGAGCTTTCCAAGAGACCCAGTACTTC. It yields the protein CASSPTGAFQETQYF.

This chain links TRBV4-1 with TRBJ2-2, with 8 bases that match TRBD1. The J segment lost 3 bases and the V segment lost 0 bases, leaving 0 bases of the junction unmatched. CDR1 MGHRA and CDR2 YSYEKL come from the germline V gene. The CDR3 is made up of 15 amino acids. CDR3 loop: CASSQEDRDTGELFF. The DNA for the CDR3 is TGCGCCAGCAGCCAAGAGGACAGGGACACCGGGGAGCTGTTTTTT.

The CDR3 here is CASSPGLGTYEQYF. CDR3 bases: TGTGCCAGCAGTCCAGGACTAGGCACTTACGAGCAGTACTTC. This chain joins TRBV28 and TRBJ2-7, with TRBD2 identical over 7 bases. Trimming took 5 bases from V and 4 from J; bases not matched to a gene: 8. Germline V lookup: CDR1 MDHEN, CDR2 SYDVKM. This CDR3 comprises 14 residues.

The chain carries TRBV18 and TRBJ2-5; 8 bases line up with TRBD1. J gave up 5 bases and V 11 bases, and 10 bases lay outside the gene matches. CDR1 KGHSH and CDR2 LQKENI come from the germline V gene. The CDR3 length is 13 residues. CDR3 residues: CACKTGAVETQYF. In DNA form, the CDR3 reads TGTGCCTGTAAGACAGGGGCGGTGGAGACCCAGTACTTC.

This sequence joins TRBV11-3 and TRBJ2-3, with 8 bases identical to TRBD2. The CDR3 sequence is 16 residues long. In germline, CDR1 is SGHNT, CDR2 YENEEA. After removal of 1 base from V and 0 bases from J, the junction contained 3 bases not matched to a gene. CDR3 region: CASSLGKRESTDTQYF. The CDR3 DNA reads TGTGCCAGCAGCTTAGGAAAGCGGGAGAGCACAGATACGCAGTATTTT.

The rearrangement joins TRBV7-9 to TRBJ2-4; no clear D. The CDR3 runs 12 residues. Germline loops: CDR1 SEHNR, CDR2 FQNEAQ (reference sequence). V lost 4 bases and J 8 bases, leaving 9 bases between the germline ends. For the CDR3, the DNA is TGTGCCAGCAGCTACTTGGGGTACATTCAGTACTTC. Amino acid sequence: CASSYLGYIQYF.

The rearrangement joins TRBV4-3 to TRBJ1-2, with 7 bases that match TRBD1. V lost 4 bases, J lost 3 bases, and 2 bases stayed unmatched. Per the germline V gene, CDR1 is LGHNA and CDR2 is YSLEER. CDR3 length equals 13 residues. The CDR3 coding sequence is TGCGCCAGCAGCCTCAGGGGGGACTATGGCTACACCTTC. Amino acid sequence: CASSLRGDYGYTF.

This chain uses TRBV27 with TRBJ2-4, with D perhaps matching TRBD1 (5 bases). The CDR3 has 15 residues. The germline V and J ends were trimmed by 6 bases and 5 bases, with 17 bases remaining between them. Germline CDR1 MNHEY, CDR2 SMNVEV (reference sequence). CDR3: CASRPIGAAENIQYF. The CDR3 DNA reads as TGTGCCAGCAGGCCTATTGGGGCGGCTGAAAACATTCAGTACTTC.

The chain employs TRBV2 and TRBJ2-3; weak D call: TRBD2 (5 bases). Trimming pared 5 bases from V and 2 bases from J, leaving 8 bases between. This CDR3 has 13 amino acids. CDR1 and CDR2 from the germline V gene are SNHLY and FYNNEI. The CDR3 DNA sequence: TGTGCCAGCAGTTCGGGGTACACAGATACGCAGTATTTT. Translated, it gives CASSSGYTDTQYF.

The chain uses TRBV18 and TRBJ2-5; tentatively, D is TRBD2 (7 bases). Germline CDR1 KGHSH, CDR2 LQKENI. Trimming took off 6 bases at V and 2 bases at J, with 13 bases between the two ends. The CDR3 length is 14 residues. The CDR3: CASSHREGQETQYF. CDR3 bases: TGTGCCAGCTCTCACAGGGAGGGACAAGAGACCCAGTACTTC.

This clone showed up just a few times. The chain recombines TRBV30 with TRBJ1-6, with D perhaps matching TRBD1 (6 bases). V was cut by 2 bases and J by 7 bases, with 12 bases left in between. The CDR3 is 14 amino acids. CDR1 and CDR2 (germline): GTSNPN, SVGIG (reference sequence). CDR3 residues: CAWSLGQRNSPLHF. Written as DNA, the CDR3 is TGTGCCTGGAGTCTCGGACAGAGAAATTCACCCCTCCACTTT.

J is TRBJ2-3 and V is TRBV6-5; D tentatively reads TRBD1 or TRBD2 (5 bases each). This CDR3 has 14 amino acids. The V and J ends lost 4 bases and 1 base respectively, with 9 bases between them. Germline-derived CDR1 and CDR2 are MNHEY and SVGAGI. The DNA of the CDR3 is TGTGCCAGCAGTTCTAGGGACGGCACAGATACGCAGTATTTT. Translated, it gives CASSSRDGTDTQYF.

The chain employs TRBV20-1 and TRBJ2-5; no clear D gene. Germline assignment: CDR1 DFQATT and CDR2 SNEGSKA (reference sequence). Trimming took 7 bases from V and 4 from J, leaving 10 bases between them. CDR3 length: 11 amino acids. CDR3 in DNA: TGCAGTGGGGGTCGGGTAGAGACCCAGTACTTC. Translating it yields CSGGRVETQYF.